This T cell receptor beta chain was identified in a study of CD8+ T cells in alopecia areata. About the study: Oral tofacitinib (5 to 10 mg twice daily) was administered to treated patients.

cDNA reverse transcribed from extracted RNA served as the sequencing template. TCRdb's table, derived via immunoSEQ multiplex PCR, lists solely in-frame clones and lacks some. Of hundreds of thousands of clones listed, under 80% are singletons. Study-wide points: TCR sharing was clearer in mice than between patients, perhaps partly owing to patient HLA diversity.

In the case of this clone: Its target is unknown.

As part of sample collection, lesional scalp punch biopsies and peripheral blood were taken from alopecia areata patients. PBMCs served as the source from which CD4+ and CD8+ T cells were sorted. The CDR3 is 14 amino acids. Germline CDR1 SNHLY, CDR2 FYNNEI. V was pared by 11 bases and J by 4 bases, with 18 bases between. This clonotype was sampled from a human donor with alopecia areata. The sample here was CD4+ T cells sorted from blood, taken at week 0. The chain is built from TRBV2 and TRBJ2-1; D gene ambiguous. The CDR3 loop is CAGKAGPLYNEQFF. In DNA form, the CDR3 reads TGTGCCGGTAAGGCCGGGCCTTTATACAATGAGCAGTTCTTC.